The 28 T cell receptor beta chains reported below all come from one sample, sequenced in a study of blood T cell repertoires in COVID-19. The table came from immunoSEQ multiplex PCR; TCRdb's copy has only in-frame clones and leaves some out. Among over 200,000 clones listed, 75% to 90% were seen once. Sequencing was done on a sample of peripheral blood. All receptors come from a woman under 40 who had recovered from COVID-19.

The chain carries TRBV7-2 and TRBJ2-3; D not resolved. Germline V gene sequence: CDR1 SGHTA, CDR2 FQGNSA. The CDR3 is made up of 11 amino acids. Trimming shortened V by 4 bases and J by 10 bases, and 9 bases separated the two germline ends. As DNA, the CDR3 is TGTGCCAGCAGCTCCGGGTCTCCGCAGTATTTT. Protein: CASSSGSPQYF. Filled out from reference TRBV7-2 and TRBJ2-3, the complete variable domain reads GAGVSQSPSNKVTEKGKDVELRCDPISGHTALYWYRQSLGQGLEFLIYFQGNSAPDKSGLPSDRFSAERTGGSVSTLTIQRTQQEDSAVYLCASSSGSPQYFGPGTRLTVL.

The CDR3 bases are TGCGCCAGCAGCCAAGATCTGTCTAGCGGGGGGGAGGAGACCCAGTACTTC. It specifies CASSQDLSSGGEETQYF. The chain employs TRBV4-1 and TRBJ2-5, with 12 bases lining up with TRBD2. V trimming: 0 bases; J trimming: 5 bases; junction bases outside the gene matches: 7. The CDR3 contains 17 residues. The germline CDR1 and CDR2 sequences are MGHRA and YSYEKL.

The V call is TRBV10-3, the J call TRBJ2-5, with unresolved D. The CDR3 is 13 residues long. The germline CDR1 and CDR2 sequences are ENHRY and SYGVKD. With 6 bases removed from V and 1 base from J, the gap between germline ends came to 9 bases. CDR3 DNA sequence: TGTGCCATCAGGATGCCGGTCCAAGAGACCCAGTACTTC. It codes for CAIRMPVQETQYF.

The chain links TRBV4-3 to TRBJ2-5; 7 nucleotides agree with TRBD2. This CDR3 spans 15 amino acids. Per germline, CDR1 LGHNA and CDR2 YSLEER. V lost 4 bases, J lost 5 bases, and 10 bases stayed unmatched. CDR3 sequence reads: CASSPTSGGRETQYF. In DNA form, the CDR3 reads TGCGCCAGCAGCCCCACATCGGGAGGACGGGAGACCCAGTACTTC.

V and J are TRBV4-2 and TRBJ2-5; 7 positions match TRBD1. V was clipped by 3 bases and J by 5 bases; unmatched bases: 18. This CDR3 is 18 amino acids long. CDR1 and CDR2 from the germline V gene are LGHNA and YNFKEQ. The CDR3 here is CASSHRAPGQPGGETQYF. CDR3 coding DNA: TGTGCCAGCAGCCACCGAGCCCCGGGACAGCCTGGCGGGGAGACCCAGTACTTC.

J is TRBJ2-7 and V is TRBV4-1; no reliable D call. Per germline, CDR1 MGHRA and CDR2 YSYEKL. The CDR3 length is 13 residues. Trimming took 1 base from V and 2 from J, leaving 6 bases between them. The CDR3 loop is CASSQASAYEQYF. In DNA form, the CDR3 reads TGCGCCAGCAGCCAAGCCTCCGCCTACGAGCAGTACTTC.

Concerning this clone itself: This same CDR3 is encoded by further DNA sequences in the sample. J is TRBJ2-7 and V is TRBV30; D may be TRBD2 (6 bases). The V end lost 7 bases, the J end lost 0 bases, and 13 bases lay between the germline ends. The CDR3 length is 13 residues. Germline V lookup: CDR1 GTSNPN, CDR2 SVGIG (reference sequence). The CDR3 reads CALDRGSSYEQYF. CDR3 nucleotides: TGTGCCTTGGACCGGGGGAGCTCCTACGAGCAGTACTTC.

The V call is TRBV7-3, the J call TRBJ2-2, with a weak D call TRBD2 (6 bases). This CDR3 contains 14 residues. Germline loops: CDR1 SGHTA, CDR2 FQGTGA. Trimming pared 5 bases from V and 5 bases from J, leaving 12 bases between. The CDR3 sequence: CASSAAGRTGELFF. CDR3 nucleotide sequence: TGTGCCAGCAGCGCCGCGGGGAGGACCGGGGAGCTGTTTTTT.

The chain has TRBV7-2 and TRBJ2-7, with unresolved D. The V end lost 8 bases, the J end lost 6 bases, and 17 bases lay between the germline ends. The length of the CDR3 is 13 residues. From germline, CDR1 is SGHTA and CDR2 FQGNSA. CDR3: CASHNLVGGEQYF. DNA for the CDR3: TGTGCCAGCCATAACTTGGTCGGCGGCGAGCAGTACTTC.

V and J are TRBV4-3 and TRBJ2-1, with 16 nucleotides matching TRBD2. Germline lookup yields CDR1 LGHNA and CDR2 YSLEER. Trimming took 4 bases from V and 8 from J; bases not matched to a gene: 5. There are 16 residues in the CDR3. The CDR3 sequence: CASSPGLAGGTHEQFF. The CDR3 DNA reads TGCGCCAGCAGCCCGGGACTAGCGGGGGGGACCCATGAGCAGTTCTTC.

The rearrangement joins TRBV21-1 to TRBJ2-2; no DNA check was done on the table's D call, TRBD2. TRBV21-1 is assigned pseudogene status. This CDR3 has 17 amino acids. CDR3 in amino acids: CASSRESGGAITGELFF. CDR3 coding DNA: TGTGCCAGCAGTCGCGAGAGCGGGGGGGCTATAACCGGGGAGCTGTTTTTT.

In this sample, this clone turned up once. The rearrangement uses TRBV11-2 and TRBJ2-7; D gene ambiguous. The CDR3 extends over 12 amino acids. Germline V gives CDR1 SGHAT, CDR2 FQNNGV. V gave up 3 bases and J gave up 3 bases, with 6 bases separating them. In nucleotides, the CDR3 is TGTGCCAGCAGCTTCGCAGTCTACGAGCAGTACTTC. It codes for CASSFAVYEQYF. Supplemented by reference TRBV11-2 and TRBJ2-7, the full variable domain reads EAGVAQSPRYKIIEKRQSVAFWCNPISGHATLYWYQQILGQGPKLLIQFQNNGVVDDSQLPKDRFSAERLKGVDSTLKIQPAKLEDSAVYLCASSFAVYEQYFGPGTRLTVT.

This clone is a singleton in its sample. The gene calls are TRBV6-5 and TRBJ2-2, with TRBD1 as a possible D gene (5 bases). Germline CDR1 is MNHEY and CDR2 is SVGAGI. This CDR3 region has 16 residues. V lost 2 bases and J 6 bases, leaving 16 bases between the germline ends. The CDR3 nucleotides are TGTGCCAGCAGTTACCTCCAGGGCTTAGGGGCCGGGGAGCTGTTTTTT. Translation gives CASSYLQGLGAGELFF.

This chain joins TRBV4-2 and TRBJ1-2; TRBD1 agrees at 9 bases. Losses at the gene ends were 2 bases for V and 3 bases for J; bases not matched to a gene: 4. Germline CDR1 LGHNA, CDR2 YNFKEQ. The CDR3 loop spans 15 amino acids. CDR3 in amino acids: CASSQIQGADYGYTF. CDR3 DNA sequence: TGTGCCAGCAGCCAAATACAGGGGGCGGACTATGGCTACACCTTC.

This rearrangement joins TRBV7-9 to TRBJ2-3, with 7 bases matching TRBD1. Germline V lookup: CDR1 SEHNR, CDR2 FQNEAQ (reference sequence). CDR3 length: 14 residues. V trimming: 3 bases; J trimming: 1 base; junction bases outside the gene matches: 1. The chain's CDR3 is CASSFGQGTDTQYF. The CDR3 DNA reads as TGTGCCAGCAGCTTTGGACAGGGCACAGATACGCAGTATTTT.

The chain combines TRBV5-5 with TRBJ1-1, with 8 nucleotides matching TRBD1. The CDR3 loop spans 16 amino acids. The junction had 10 bases not matched to a gene; V was cut back by 4 bases and J by 2 bases. The germline CDR1 and CDR2 sequences are SGHKS and YYEKEE (reference sequence). Written as DNA, the CDR3 is TGTGCCAGCAGCCCTATTTCCGGACAGGGAAACACTGAAGCTTTCTTT. The encoded protein is CASSPISGQGNTEAFF.

Concerning this clone: The same CDR3 is also encoded by other DNA sequences in this sample. CDR3 nucleotides: TGTGCCAGCAGCCCTACTCCTCGCGGGGGGGCCGGGGAGACCCAGTACTTC. Protein sequence: CASSPTPRGGAGETQYF. The chain combines TRBV7-3 with TRBJ2-5; 9 positions agree with TRBD2. Germline V lookup: CDR1 SGHTA, CDR2 FQGTGA. J lost 5 bases, V lost 5 bases, and 15 bases had no gene match. The CDR3 is made up of 17 amino acids.

This clone was seen only once. CDR3 sequence: CASSDVRTSAYNEQFF. The CDR3 bases are TGTGCCAGCAGCGATGTTCGGACTAGCGCTTACAATGAGCAGTTCTTC. V is TRBV2 and J is TRBJ2-1; the match to TRBD2 covers 9 bases. The CDR3 extends over 16 amino acids. The germline V gene has CDR1 SNHLY and CDR2 FYNNEI. Losses at the gene ends were 6 bases for V and 4 bases for J; bases not matched to a gene: 10.

The chain joins TRBV5-5 to TRBJ2-7; 11 bases are shared with TRBD1. The CDR3 runs 15 residues. From germline, CDR1 is SGHKS and CDR2 YYEKEE (reference sequence). V lost 5 bases to trimming and J lost 7 bases; unmatched junction nucleotides: 11. The CDR3 DNA follows: TGTGCCAGCAGTTCTGGACAGGGGGCAGTCTGGGAGCAGTACTTC. Translating gives CASSSGQGAVWEQYF.

The chain combines TRBV7-3 with TRBJ2-1; the D is unclear. V gave up 4 bases and J gave up 3 bases, with 7 bases separating them. Germline V gives CDR1 SGHTA, CDR2 FQGTGA. This CDR3 comprises 13 residues. The CDR3, as DNA: TGTGCCAGCAGCTCTACCATCTACAATGAGCAGTTCTTC. It is translated as CASSSTIYNEQFF.

This clone was found many times. V and J are TRBV7-8 and TRBJ2-7, with 7 positions matching TRBD1. J gave up 2 bases and V 5 bases, and 12 bases lay outside the gene matches. CDR3 length: 16 residues. In germline, CDR1 is SGHVS, CDR2 FQNEAQ. The CDR3 loop is CASSPNRQGWTYEQYF. The CDR3 nucleotides read TGTGCCAGCAGCCCGAACCGACAGGGTTGGACCTACGAGCAGTACTTC.

The rearrangement joins TRBV11-2 to TRBJ2-3; 7 bases fit TRBD1. Germline assignment: CDR1 SGHAT and CDR2 FQNNGV. The V gene end was trimmed by 5 bases and the J gene end by 5 bases; junction bases not matched to a gene: 7. CDR3 length: 14 residues. CDR3 sequence reads: CASSRQTGKDTQYF. CDR3 DNA sequence: TGTGCCAGCAGCAGGCAGACAGGGAAAGATACGCAGTATTTT.

The chain joins TRBV24-1 to TRBJ1-2; 7 bases match TRBD1. This CDR3 has 15 amino acids. In germline, CDR1 is KGHDR, CDR2 SFDVKD. The junction had 10 bases not matched to a gene; V was cut back by 4 bases and J by 6 bases. In DNA, the CDR3 is TGTGCCACCAGTGACCGTCTGGGACAGCACCATGGCTACACCTTC. Amino acids: CATSDRLGQHHGYTF.

This sequence joins TRBV6-1 and TRBJ2-1; TRBD1 matches 9 bases. Trimming took 5 bases from V and 2 from J; bases not matched to a gene: 4. The CDR3 length is 15 residues. The germline CDR1 and CDR2 sequences are MNHNS and SASEGT. The CDR3 sequence: CASSTDRGAYNEQFF. CDR3 DNA sequence: TGTGCCAGCAGTACCGACAGGGGGGCCTACAATGAGCAGTTCTTC.

A single count supports this clone. The chain uses TRBV5-4 and TRBJ1-5; TRBD1 agrees at 9 bases. Trimming at V came to 4 bases and at J to 7 bases, leaving 6 bases not matched to a gene. Germline V lookup: CDR1 SGHNT, CDR2 YYREEE (reference sequence). The CDR3 has 14 residues. CDR3 sequence: CASSMDRGKQPQHF. CDR3 nucleotides: TGTGCCAGCAGCATGGACAGGGGAAAGCAGCCCCAGCATTTT.

The chain couples TRBV29-1 to TRBJ2-2; the D gene is possibly TRBD1 (6 bases). The ends were cut back, 0 bases at V and 5 bases at J, with 10 bases in the middle. The CDR3 runs 14 residues. Per germline, CDR1 SQVTM and CDR2 ANQGSEA. In DNA, the CDR3 is TGCAGCGTTGAAGAACAGGGAGAGACCGGGGAGCTGTTTTTT. Encoded protein: CSVEEQGETGELFF.

The chain carries TRBV4-2 and TRBJ1-1, with D maybe TRBD1 (6 bases). In germline, CDR1 is LGHNA, CDR2 YNFKEQ. Trimming cost V 0 bases and J 5 bases, with 10 bases left between them. This CDR3 is 14 amino acids long. The CDR3 sequence: CASSQDLGATEAFF. The CDR3 coding sequence is TGTGCCAGCAGCCAAGATTTGGGGGCGACTGAAGCTTTCTTT.

The chain joins TRBV6-5 to TRBJ2-1, with unresolved D. The CDR3 covers 14 residues. Trimming shortened V by 0 bases and J by 6 bases, and 9 bases separated the two germline ends. Germline CDR1 is MNHEY and CDR2 is SVGAGI. The CDR3 nucleotides read TGTGCCAGCAGTTACTCGACAATAGTCAATGAGCAGTTCTTC. This translates into CASSYSTIVNEQFF.